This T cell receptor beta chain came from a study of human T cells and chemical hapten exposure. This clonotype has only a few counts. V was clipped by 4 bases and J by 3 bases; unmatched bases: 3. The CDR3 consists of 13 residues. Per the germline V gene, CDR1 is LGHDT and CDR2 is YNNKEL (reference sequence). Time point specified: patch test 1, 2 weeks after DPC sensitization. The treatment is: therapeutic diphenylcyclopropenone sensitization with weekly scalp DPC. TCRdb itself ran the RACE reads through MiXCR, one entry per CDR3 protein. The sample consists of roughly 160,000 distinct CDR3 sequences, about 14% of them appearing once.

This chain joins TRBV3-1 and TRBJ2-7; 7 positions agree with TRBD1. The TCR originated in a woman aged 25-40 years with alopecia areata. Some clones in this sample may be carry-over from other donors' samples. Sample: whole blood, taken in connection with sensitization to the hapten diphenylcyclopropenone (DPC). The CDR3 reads CASSPGTDYEQYF. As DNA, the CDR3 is TGTGCCAGCAGCCCCGGGACAGACTACGAGCAGTACTTC.